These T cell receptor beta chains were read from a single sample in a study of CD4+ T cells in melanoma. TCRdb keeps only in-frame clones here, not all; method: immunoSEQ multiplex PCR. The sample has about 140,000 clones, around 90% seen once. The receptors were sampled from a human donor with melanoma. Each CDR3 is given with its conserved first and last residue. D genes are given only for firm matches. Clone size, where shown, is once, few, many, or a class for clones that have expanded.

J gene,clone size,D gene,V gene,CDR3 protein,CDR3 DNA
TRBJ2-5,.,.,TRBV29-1,CSVEARQRTQYF,TGCAGCGTTGAAGCAAGACAGAGGACCCAGTACTTC
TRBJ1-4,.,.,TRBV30,CAWSVQGSEKLFF,TGTGCCTGGAGTGTTCAGGGTTCGGAAAAACTGTTTTTT
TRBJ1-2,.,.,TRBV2,CASSDGRGHGYTF,TGTGCCAGCAGTGACGGCCGGGGCCATGGCTACACCTTC
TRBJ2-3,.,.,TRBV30,CAWSHRESTDTQYF,TGTGCCTGGAGCCACAGGGAGAGCACAGATACGCAGTATTTT
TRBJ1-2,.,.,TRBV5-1,CASSPSGGEGIWYGYTF,TGCGCCAGCAGCCCCTCCGGAGGTGAGGGGATTTGGTATGGCTACACCTTC
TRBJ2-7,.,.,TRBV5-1,CASSLDGLSYEQYF,TGCGCCAGCAGCTTGGACGGGCTCTCCTACGAGCAGTACTTC
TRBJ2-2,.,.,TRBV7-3,CASREPGSTGELFF,TGTGCCAGCAGAGAACCGGGGAGCACCGGGGAGCTGTTTTTT
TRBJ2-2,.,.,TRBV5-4,CASSPPSSGSRPGGELFF,TGTGCCAGCAGCCCCCCCAGTTCGGGATCGCGCCCCGGGGGGGAGCTGTTTTTT
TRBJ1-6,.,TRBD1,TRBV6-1,CASSEAGQGSYNSPLHF,TGTGCCAGCAGTGAAGCGGGACAGGGTTCCTATAATTCACCCCTCCACTTT
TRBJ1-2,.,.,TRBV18,CASSPVQGLGYGYTF,TGTGCCAGCTCACCGGTACAGGGTCTCGGCTATGGCTACACCTTC
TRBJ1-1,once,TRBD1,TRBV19,CASSMGGWDRVKSTEAFF,TGTGCCAGTAGTATGGGGGGCTGGGACAGGGTCAAGAGCACTGAAGCTTTCTTT
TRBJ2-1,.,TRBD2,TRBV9,CASSVGLAGGYNEQFF,TGTGCCAGCAGCGTAGGACTAGCGGGGGGTTACAATGAGCAGTTCTTC
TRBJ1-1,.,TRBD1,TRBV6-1,CASRGDRGLTEAFF,TGTGCCAGCAGGGGGGACAGGGGATTAACTGAAGCTTTCTTT
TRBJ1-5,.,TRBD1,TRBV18,CASSPGTGSYSNQPQHF,TGTGCCAGCTCACCAGGGACAGGCTCCTATAGCAATCAGCCCCAGCATTTT
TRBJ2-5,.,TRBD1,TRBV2,CASRDRTTRGTQYF,TGTGCCAGCCGGGACAGGACAACCCGGGGGACCCAGTACTTC
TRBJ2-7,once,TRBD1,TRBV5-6,CASSNRDRPPYEQYF,TGTGCCAGCAGCAACAGGGACAGGCCGCCCTACGAGCAGTACTTC
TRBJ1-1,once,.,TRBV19,CASSIGWDTEAFF,TGTGCCAGTAGTATCGGGTGGGACACTGAAGCTTTCTTT
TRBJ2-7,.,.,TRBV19,CASRRGVASYEQYF,TGTGCCAGCCGACGGGGTGTTGCCTCCTACGAGCAGTACTTC
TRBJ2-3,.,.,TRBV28,CASSLATSSTDTQYF,TGTGCCAGCAGCCTAGCGACTTCTAGCACAGATACGCAGTATTTT
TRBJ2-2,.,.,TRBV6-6,CASSYSYSAGELFF,TGTGCCAGCAGTTACTCATACAGTGCCGGGGAGCTGTTTTTT
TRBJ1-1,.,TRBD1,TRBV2,CASSGRGLGEAFF,TGTGCCAGCAGTGGCAGGGGGCTTGGTGAAGCTTTCTTT
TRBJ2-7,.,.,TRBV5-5,CASSPGGGGGYEQYF,TGTGCCAGCAGTCCCGGCGGGGGCGGTGGGTACGAGCAGTACTTC
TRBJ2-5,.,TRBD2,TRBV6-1,CASTGAAGGQETQYF,TGTGCCAGCACCGGCGCAGCGGGGGGCCAAGAGACCCAGTACTTC
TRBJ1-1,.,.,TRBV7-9,CASSLSSGFTEAFF,TGTGCCAGCAGCTTAAGTTCGGGGTTCACTGAAGCTTTCTTT
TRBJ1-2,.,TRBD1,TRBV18,CASLQGFNYGYTF,TGTGCCAGCCTACAGGGGTTTAACTATGGCTACACCTTC
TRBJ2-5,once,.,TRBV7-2,CASSSKGGLSETQYF,TGTGCCAGCAGCTCGAAGGGAGGCCTCTCGGAGACCCAGTACTTC
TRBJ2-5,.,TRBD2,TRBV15,CATSPQAGGPGETQYF,TGTGCCACCAGCCCCCAAGCGGGGGGGCCGGGAGAGACCCAGTACTTC
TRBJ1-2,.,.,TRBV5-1,CASSWGGGGYTF,TGCGCCAGCAGCTGGGGGGGAGGCGGCTACACCTTC
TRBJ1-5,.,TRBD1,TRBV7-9,CASSSGTGNKPQHF,TGTGCCAGCAGTTCCGGGACAGGGAACAAGCCCCAGCATTTT
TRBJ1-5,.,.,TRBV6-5,CASSLDRRQPQHF,TGTGCCAGCAGTCTCGACCGACGGCAGCCCCAGCATTTT
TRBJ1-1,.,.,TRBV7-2,CASSSSRGGTRTEAFF,TGTGCCAGCAGCTCTTCTCGGGGAGGGACGCGGACTGAAGCTTTCTTT
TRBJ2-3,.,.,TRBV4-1,CASSPWQGTDADTQYF,TGCGCCAGCAGCCCCTGGCAGGGTACAGACGCAGATACGCAGTATTTT
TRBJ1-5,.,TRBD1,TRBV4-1,CASSPTRTGTIQPQHF,TGCGCCAGCAGCCCCACCAGGACAGGGACAATACAGCCCCAGCATTTT
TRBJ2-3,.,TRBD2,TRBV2,CAIPRSGGSDTQYF,TGTGCCATTCCTCGAAGCGGGGGTTCAGATACGCAGTATTTT
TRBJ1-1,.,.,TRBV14,CASSQLTGVNTEAFF,TGTGCCAGCAGCCAACTGACAGGAGTGAACACTGAAGCTTTCTTT
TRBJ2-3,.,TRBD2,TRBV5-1,CASSLTSGAGTDTQYF,TGCGCCAGCAGCTTGACTAGCGGGGCCGGGACAGATACGCAGTATTTT
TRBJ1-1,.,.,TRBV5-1,CASSTSTGRGTEAFF,TGCGCCAGCAGCACTTCGACAGGCCGAGGCACTGAAGCTTTCTTT
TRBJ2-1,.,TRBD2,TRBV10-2,CASSARRGLAGADSYNEQFF,TGCGCCAGCAGTGCTCGAAGAGGGCTAGCGGGGGCCGACTCCTACAATGAGCAGTTCTTC
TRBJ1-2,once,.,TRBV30,CAWRSGGGYGYTF,TGTGCCTGGAGGTCGGGGGGTGGCTATGGCTACACCTTC
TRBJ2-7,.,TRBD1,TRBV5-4,CASSSGQGGHYEQYF,TGTGCCAGCAGCTCGGGACAGGGAGGCCACTACGAGCAGTACTTC